This T cell receptor beta chain was identified during a study of shared clonotypes between healthy human individuals (dated by TCRdb to 2020 to 2022). Broadly, across the study: The cohort included a few men and a couple of women between 18 and 49 years of age. For each donor, CD4 naive and CD4 memory were each run on three plates, CD8 naive on two plates, and CD8 memory on one plate. The study deeply sequenced blood TCR repertoires of five healthy adults to estimate repertoire size and the extent of clonotype sharing between individuals. To increase sequencing depth and limit assay-specific biases, TCR repertoire library preparation and sequencing were carried out by different laboratories using diverse techniques. Between about 0.94 and 10 billion PBMCs per donor were obtained by leukapheresis. On the study overall, not on this receptor specifically: Estimated clonotype richness was generally larger for naive than for memory subsets. Higher generation probabilities were observed for clonotypes shared by all four sorted-subset donors than for non-shared clonotypes. Even with the large sequencing depth, rarefaction of the sorted-subset datasets indicated that sequencing was incomplete. The small number of donors limited the genetic and exposure-history diversity represented. Based on pairwise subsampling, the degree of clonotype sharing among donors was expected to be affected by sequencing depth. Sampling was restricted to blood, and TCR repertoires in tissues likely differ from the TCR repertoires found in blood. When a handful of donors were compared, the shared fraction of clonotypes was around 4.6% for naive CD4, about 4% for naive CD8, more than 2% for memory CD4, and 0.35% to 0.4% for memory CD8.

CD8 naive samples were CD45RO-negative cells positively selected for CCR7, giving a CD45RA+CCR7+ population that excluded TemRA cells. Donors were healthy HIV-negative adults with no recently reported acute infections or vaccinations. Every donor was a Caucasian adult residing in Nashville, Tennessee, USA. Blood was collected by leukapheresis, and PBMCs were isolated by Ficoll-Histopaque density gradient centrifugation and then cryopreserved in liquid nitrogen vapor phase. Analytical flow cytometry was used to check the purity and quantity of each magnetically sorted T cell population. Genomic DNA was isolated from every sorted fraction and measured by UV absorbance on a Nanodrop 2000c. Using the deep immunoSEQ assay, TCR CDR3 regions were amplified from genomic DNA by multiplex PCR. Extracted genomic DNA from each cell subset was spread evenly across all wells of several immunoSEQ 96-well plates, with each plate serving as a replicate. Each replicate PCR for sorted subsets received around 200 ng genomic DNA, equal to tens of thousands of T cell genomes. The purified libraries were quantified using a Qubit 3.0 fluorometer, sized with a Bioanalyzer 2100, and then quantified again using the KAPA Library Quantification kit. A separate single-read 150-cycle Illumina NextSeq 550 flow cell was used to sequence each immunoSEQ 96-well plate. Concerning the study's data processing: Because the immunoSEQ output held only junctional sequences and lacked quality scores, the filtering could not match the filtering applied to full-length reads. Sequences were annotated with PyIR, a Python wrapper for IgBLAST v1.9, using IMGT germline references to assign V/J genes and CDR3. Any read was removed if the V/J assignment was weak (E-value above 1e-6), the CDR3 was missing, or the read contained stop codons, out-of-frame junctions, or ambiguous translated residues. A V3J clonotype was defined by an identical inferred V gene, J gene, and CDR3 amino acid sequence. The percentage overlap between two repertoires was calculated by dividing the number of shared unique clonotypes by the size of the smaller repertoire. Richness of each repertoire was evaluated using RTK rarefaction, the Chao1 estimator, and Recon v2.1 estimates of unobserved clonotypes. For all TCRbeta clonotypes obtained by the gDNA method from a few donors, generation probabilities were computed with OLGA. Drawn from immuneACCESS, this table holds only the in-frame rearrangements with V and J called that TCRdb kept. Clones are partly lost; checked studies trace under half to an unresolved V gene and leave the rest unexplained. V, J and clone size were drawn from that table, and D and trimming were deduced from the DNA. The sample yields about 1.9 million clones; 85% to 95% were counted once. Less than 2% of the sample is taken by the ten largest.

The CDR3 holds 12 amino acids from the cysteine to the phenylalanine. Only the CDR3 DNA stays, 36 bases, in frame from base 1. According to the germline V gene, CDR1 reads SGHTA and CDR2 reads FQGNSA. Cut back by 2 bases and 12 bases, the V and J ends lie 11 bases apart. Turning to this clone: What this receptor recognizes is not known. No base qualities exist here, and no much larger clone lies one base off it.

The TCR sequence derives from a man aged 18 to 35 in good health. Some clones in this sample may be carry-over from other donors' samples. The chain was built from TRBV7-2 and TRBJ2-1; the D segment cannot be called with confidence. The sequenced sample was naive CD8+ T cells from PBMCs. The cell subset or site label corresponds to: CD45RA+CCR7+. The nucleotide sequence reads as follows: TGTGCCAGCAGCTTAATCCCTTCCGGGCAGTTCTTC. Its translation is CASSLIPSGQFF.